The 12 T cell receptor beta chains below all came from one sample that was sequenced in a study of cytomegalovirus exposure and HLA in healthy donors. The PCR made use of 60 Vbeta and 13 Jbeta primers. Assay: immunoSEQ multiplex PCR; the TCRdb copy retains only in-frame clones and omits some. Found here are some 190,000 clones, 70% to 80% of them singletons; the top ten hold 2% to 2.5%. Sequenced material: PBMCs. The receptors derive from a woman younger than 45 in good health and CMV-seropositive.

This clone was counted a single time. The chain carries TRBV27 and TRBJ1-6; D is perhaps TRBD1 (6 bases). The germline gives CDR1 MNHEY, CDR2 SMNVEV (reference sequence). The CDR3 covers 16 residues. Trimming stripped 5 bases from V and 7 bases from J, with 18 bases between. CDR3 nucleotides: TGTGCCAGCAGTCTATACGGCAGGGGCGGCAATTCACCCCTCCACTTT. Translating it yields CASSLYGRGGNSPLHF.

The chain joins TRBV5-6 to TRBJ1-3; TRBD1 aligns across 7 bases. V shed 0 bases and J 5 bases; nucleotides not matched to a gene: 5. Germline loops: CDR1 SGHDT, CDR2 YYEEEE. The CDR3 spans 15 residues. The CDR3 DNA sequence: TGTGCCAGCAGCTTGGTAGGGGACAGCCGAAACACCATATATTTT. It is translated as CASSLVGDSRNTIYF.

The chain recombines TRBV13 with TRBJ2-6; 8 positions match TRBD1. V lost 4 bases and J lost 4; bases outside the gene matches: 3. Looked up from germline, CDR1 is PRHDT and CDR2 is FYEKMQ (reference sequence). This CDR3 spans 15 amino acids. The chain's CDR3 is CASSSGGRGANVLTF. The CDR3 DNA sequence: TGTGCCAGCAGCTCAGGGGGCAGGGGGGCCAACGTCCTGACTTTC.

The CDR3 sequence is CASSSGTGRKANEKLFF. DNA of the CDR3: TGCGCCAGCTCCTCGGGGACAGGACGAAAAGCTAATGAAAAACTGTTTTTT. The chain combines TRBV4-1 with TRBJ1-4; TRBD1 matches at 8 bases. The CDR3 covers 17 residues. V was clipped by 8 bases and J by 3 bases; unmatched bases: 14. CDR1 MGHRA and CDR2 YSYEKL come from the germline V gene.

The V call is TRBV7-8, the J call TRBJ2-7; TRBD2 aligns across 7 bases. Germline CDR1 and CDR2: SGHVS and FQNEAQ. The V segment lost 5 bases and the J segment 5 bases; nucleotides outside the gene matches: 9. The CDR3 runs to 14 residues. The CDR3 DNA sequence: TGTGCCAGCAGCCATCGACTAGCAGTTCACGAGCAGTACTTC. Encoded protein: CASSHRLAVHEQYF. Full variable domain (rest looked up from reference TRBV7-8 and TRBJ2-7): GAGVSQSPRYKVAKRGQDVALRCDPISGHVSLFWYQQALGQGPEFLTYFQNEAQLDKSGLPSDRFFAERPEGSVSTLKIQRTQQEDSAVYLCASSHRLAVHEQYFGPGTRLTVT.

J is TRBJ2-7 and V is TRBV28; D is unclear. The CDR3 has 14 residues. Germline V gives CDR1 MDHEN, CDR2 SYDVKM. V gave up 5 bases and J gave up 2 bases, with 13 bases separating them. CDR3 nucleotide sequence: TGTGCCAGCAGTCCGCCGCCAGGCCCCTACGAGCAGTACTTC. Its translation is CASSPPPGPYEQYF.

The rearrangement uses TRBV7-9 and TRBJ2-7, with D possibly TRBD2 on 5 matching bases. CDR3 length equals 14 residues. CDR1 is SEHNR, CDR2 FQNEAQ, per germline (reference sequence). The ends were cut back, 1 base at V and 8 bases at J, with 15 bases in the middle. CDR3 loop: CASSLVGIKDQQYF. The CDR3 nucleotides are TGTGCCAGCAGCTTAGTCGGGATCAAAGACCAGCAGTACTTC.

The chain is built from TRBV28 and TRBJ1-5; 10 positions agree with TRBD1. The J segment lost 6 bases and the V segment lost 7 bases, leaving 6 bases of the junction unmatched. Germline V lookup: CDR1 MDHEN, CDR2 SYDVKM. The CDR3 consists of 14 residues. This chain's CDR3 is CASTGQGGGQPQHF. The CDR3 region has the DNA TGTGCCAGCACCGGACAGGGGGGTGGTCAGCCCCAGCATTTT. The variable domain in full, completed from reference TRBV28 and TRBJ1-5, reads DVKVTQSSRYLVKRTGEKVFLECVQDMDHENMFWYRQDPGLGLRLIYFSYDVKMKEKGDIPEGYSVSREKKERFSLILESASTNQTSMYLCASTGQGGGQPQHFGDGTRLSIL.

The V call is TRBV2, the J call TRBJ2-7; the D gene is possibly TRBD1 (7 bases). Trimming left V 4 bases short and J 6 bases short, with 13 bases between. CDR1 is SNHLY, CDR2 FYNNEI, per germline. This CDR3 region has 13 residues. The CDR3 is CASSGGTAVEQYF. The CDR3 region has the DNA TGTGCCAGCAGTGGCGGGACAGCGGTCGAGCAGTACTTC.

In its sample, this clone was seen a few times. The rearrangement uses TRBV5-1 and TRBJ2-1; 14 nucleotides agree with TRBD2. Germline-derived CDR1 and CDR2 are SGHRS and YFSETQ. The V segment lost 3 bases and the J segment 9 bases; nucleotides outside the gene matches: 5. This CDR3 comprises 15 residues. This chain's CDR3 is CASSWTSGGLGEQFF. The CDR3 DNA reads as TGCGCCAGCAGCTGGACTAGCGGGGGGCTAGGTGAGCAGTTCTTC. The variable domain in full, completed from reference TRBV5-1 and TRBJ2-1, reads KAGVTQTPRYLIKTRGQQVTLSCSPISGHRSVSWYQQTPGQGLQFLFEYFSETQRNKGNFPGRFSGRQFSNSRSEMNVSTLELGDSALYLCASSWTSGGLGEQFFGPGTRLTVL.

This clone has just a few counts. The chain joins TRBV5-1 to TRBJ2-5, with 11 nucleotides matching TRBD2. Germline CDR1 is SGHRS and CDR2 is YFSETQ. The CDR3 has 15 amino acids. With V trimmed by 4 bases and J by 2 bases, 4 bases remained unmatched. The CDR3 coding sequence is TGCGCCAGCAGCACGGGACTAGCGGTACAAGAGACCCAGTACTTC. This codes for CASSTGLAVQETQYF. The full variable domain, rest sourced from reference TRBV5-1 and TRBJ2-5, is KAGVTQTPRYLIKTRGQQVTLSCSPISGHRSVSWYQQTPGQGLQFLFEYFSETQRNKGNFPGRFSGRQFSNSRSEMNVSTLELGDSALYLCASSTGLAVQETQYFGPGTRLLVL.

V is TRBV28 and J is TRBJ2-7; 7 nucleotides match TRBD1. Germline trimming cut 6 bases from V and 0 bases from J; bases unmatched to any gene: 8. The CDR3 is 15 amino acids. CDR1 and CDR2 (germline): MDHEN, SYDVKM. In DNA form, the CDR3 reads TGTGCCAGCAGGAACACAGGGGCCTTCTCCTACGAGCAGTACTTC. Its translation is CASRNTGAFSYEQYF.